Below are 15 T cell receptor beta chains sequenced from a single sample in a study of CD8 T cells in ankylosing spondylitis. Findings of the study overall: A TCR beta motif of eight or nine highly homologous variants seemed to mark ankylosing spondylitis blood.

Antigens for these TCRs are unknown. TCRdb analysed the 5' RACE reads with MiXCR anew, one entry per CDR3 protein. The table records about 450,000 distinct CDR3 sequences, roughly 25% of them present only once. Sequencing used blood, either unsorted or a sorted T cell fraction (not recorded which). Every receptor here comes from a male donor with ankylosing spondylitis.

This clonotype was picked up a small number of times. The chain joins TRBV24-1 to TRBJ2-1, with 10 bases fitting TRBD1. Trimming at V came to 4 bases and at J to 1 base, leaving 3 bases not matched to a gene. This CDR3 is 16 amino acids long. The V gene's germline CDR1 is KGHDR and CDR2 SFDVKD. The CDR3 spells CATSERDRGSYNEQFF. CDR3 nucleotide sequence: TGTGCCACCAGTGAGCGGGACAGGGGTTCCTACAATGAGCAGTTCTTC.

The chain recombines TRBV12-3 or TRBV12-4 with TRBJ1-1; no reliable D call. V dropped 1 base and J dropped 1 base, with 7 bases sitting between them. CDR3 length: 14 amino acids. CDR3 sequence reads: CASSLGVTNTEAFF. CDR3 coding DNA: TGTGCCAGCAGTTTAGGGGTTACGAACACTGAAGCTTTCTTT.

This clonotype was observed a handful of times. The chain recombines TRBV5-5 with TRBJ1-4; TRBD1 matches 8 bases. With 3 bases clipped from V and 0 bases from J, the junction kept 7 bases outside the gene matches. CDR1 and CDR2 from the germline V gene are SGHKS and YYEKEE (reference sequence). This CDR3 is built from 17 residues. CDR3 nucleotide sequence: TGTGCCAGCAGCTATAGACAGGGGTCTGCAACTAATGAAAAACTGTTTTTT. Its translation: CASSYRQGSATNEKLFF.

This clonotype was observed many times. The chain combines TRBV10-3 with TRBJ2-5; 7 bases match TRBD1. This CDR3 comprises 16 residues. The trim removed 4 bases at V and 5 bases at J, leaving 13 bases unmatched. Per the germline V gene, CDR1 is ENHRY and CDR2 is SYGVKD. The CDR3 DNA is TGTGCCATCAGTGGAACACAACAGGGGCAATTGGAGACCCAGTACTTC. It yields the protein CAISGTQQGQLETQYF.

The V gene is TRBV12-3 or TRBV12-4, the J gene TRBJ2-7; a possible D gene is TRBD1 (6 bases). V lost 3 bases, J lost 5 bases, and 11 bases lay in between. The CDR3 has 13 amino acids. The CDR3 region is CASSLFEGDEQYV. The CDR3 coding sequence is TGTGCCAGCAGTTTGTTCGAGGGGGACGAGCAGTACGTC.

The CDR3 sequence is CASSQVPSSGITDTQYF. CDR3 bases: TGTGCCAGCAGCCAAGTCCCTTCTAGCGGAATCACAGATACGCAGTATTTT. This chain joins TRBV3-1 and TRBJ2-3; 7 nucleotides agree with TRBD2. Germline V gives CDR1 LGHDT, CDR2 YNNKEL (reference sequence). The V gene end was trimmed by 1 base and the J gene end by 2 bases; junction bases not matched to a gene: 9. CDR3 length: 17 amino acids.

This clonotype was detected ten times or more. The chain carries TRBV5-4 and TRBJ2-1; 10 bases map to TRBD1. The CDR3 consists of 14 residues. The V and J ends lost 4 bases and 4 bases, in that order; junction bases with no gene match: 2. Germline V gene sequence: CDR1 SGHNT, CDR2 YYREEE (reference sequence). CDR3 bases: TGTGCCAGCAGCGGACAGGGGGGATACAATGAGCAGTTCTTC. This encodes CASSGQGGYNEQFF.

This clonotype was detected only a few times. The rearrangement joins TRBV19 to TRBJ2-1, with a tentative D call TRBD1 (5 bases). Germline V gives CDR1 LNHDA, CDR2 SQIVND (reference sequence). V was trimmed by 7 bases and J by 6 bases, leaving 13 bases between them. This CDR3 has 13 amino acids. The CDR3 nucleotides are TGTGCCAGTACCCTCCCCCAGGGCAATGAGCAGTTCTTC. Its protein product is CASTLPQGNEQFF.

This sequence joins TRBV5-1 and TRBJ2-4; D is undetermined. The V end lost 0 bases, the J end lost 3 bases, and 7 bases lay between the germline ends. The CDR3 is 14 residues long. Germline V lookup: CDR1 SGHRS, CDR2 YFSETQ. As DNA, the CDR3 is TGCGCCAGCAGCTTGGGTCAGTTCAAAAACATTCAGTACTTC. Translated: CASSLGQFKNIQYF.

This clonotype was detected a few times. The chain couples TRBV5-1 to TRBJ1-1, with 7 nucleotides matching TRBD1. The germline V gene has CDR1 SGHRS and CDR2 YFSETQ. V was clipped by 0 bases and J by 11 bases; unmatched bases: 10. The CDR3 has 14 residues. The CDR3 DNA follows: TGCGCCAGCAGCTTGGACCCAGGGGGTGCCGCCGCTTTCTTT. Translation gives CASSLDPGGAAAFF.

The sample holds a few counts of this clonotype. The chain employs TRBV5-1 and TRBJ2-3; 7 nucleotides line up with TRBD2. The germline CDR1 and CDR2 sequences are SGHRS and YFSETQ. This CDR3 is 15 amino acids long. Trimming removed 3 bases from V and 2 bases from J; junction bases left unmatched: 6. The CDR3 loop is CASSYSGTTTDTQYF. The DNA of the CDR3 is TGCGCCAGCAGCTACTCCGGGACTACCACAGATACGCAGTATTTT.

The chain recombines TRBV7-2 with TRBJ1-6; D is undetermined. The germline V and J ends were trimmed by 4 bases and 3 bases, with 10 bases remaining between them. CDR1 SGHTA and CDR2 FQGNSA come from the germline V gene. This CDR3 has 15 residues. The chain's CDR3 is CASSSGGFYNSPLHF. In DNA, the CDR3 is TGTGCCAGCAGCTCGGGAGGCTTCTATAATTCACCCCTCCACTTT.

The CDR3 sequence: CASSLSTGPQHF. In DNA form, the CDR3 reads TGTGCCAGCAGCTTATCAACGGGGCCCCAGCATTTT. V gene TRBV11-3 combines with J gene TRBJ1-5, with D unresolved. The germline CDR1 and CDR2 sequences are SGHNT and YENEEA. The germline V and J ends were trimmed by 2 bases and 9 bases, with 8 bases remaining between them. The CDR3 sequence is 12 residues long.

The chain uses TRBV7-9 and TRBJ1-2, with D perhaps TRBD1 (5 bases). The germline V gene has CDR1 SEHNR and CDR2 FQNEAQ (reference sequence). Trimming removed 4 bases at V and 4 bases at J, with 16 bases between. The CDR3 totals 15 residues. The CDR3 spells CASSWGYRPGYGYTF. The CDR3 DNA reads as TGTGCCAGCAGCTGGGGGTACAGACCAGGCTATGGCTACACCTTC.

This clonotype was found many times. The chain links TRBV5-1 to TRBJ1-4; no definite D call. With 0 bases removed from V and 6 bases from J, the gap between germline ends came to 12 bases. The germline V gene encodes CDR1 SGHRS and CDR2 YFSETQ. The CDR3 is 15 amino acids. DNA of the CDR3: TGCGCCAGCAGCTTGGATGTGGGCAGAGATGAAAAACTGTTTTTT. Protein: CASSLDVGRDEKLFF. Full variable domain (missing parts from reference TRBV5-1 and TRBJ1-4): KAGVTQTPRYLIKTRGQQVTLSCSPISGHRSVSWYQQTPGQGLQFLFEYFSETQRNKGNFPGRFSGRQFSNSRSEMNVSTLELGDSALYLCASSLDVGRDEKLFFGSGTQLSVL.